This TCR beta chain was profiled in a study of blood T cell repertoires in COVID-19. Study at large: The analysed material was cDNA or gDNA that came from T cells, B-cell-depleted T cells, or PBMCs.

Between the trimmed V and J ends, which lost 2 bases and 6 bases, there was a span of 8 bases. This CDR3 is 13 amino acids long. Germline lookup yields CDR1 MNHEY and CDR2 SVGEGT. Per the original methods: Estimates of nucleated cell counts were drawn from the amplification of reference gene primers. The assay was immunoSEQ multiplex PCR, and TCRdb's table has in-frame clones only and misses some. The DNA was the basis for D and trimming; V, J and clone size are from that table. The sample holds 70,000 or so clones, around 87% seen once. The receptor's source is a woman over 75 with active or convalescent COVID-19. This sequence joins TRBV6-2 or TRBV6-3 and TRBJ2-1, with D possibly TRBD1 on 6 matching bases. The sample consisted of peripheral blood. Here the CDR3 reads CASSYQGSNEQFF. The CDR3 DNA reads TGTGCCAGCAGTTACCAGGGGAGCAATGAGCAGTTCTTC.